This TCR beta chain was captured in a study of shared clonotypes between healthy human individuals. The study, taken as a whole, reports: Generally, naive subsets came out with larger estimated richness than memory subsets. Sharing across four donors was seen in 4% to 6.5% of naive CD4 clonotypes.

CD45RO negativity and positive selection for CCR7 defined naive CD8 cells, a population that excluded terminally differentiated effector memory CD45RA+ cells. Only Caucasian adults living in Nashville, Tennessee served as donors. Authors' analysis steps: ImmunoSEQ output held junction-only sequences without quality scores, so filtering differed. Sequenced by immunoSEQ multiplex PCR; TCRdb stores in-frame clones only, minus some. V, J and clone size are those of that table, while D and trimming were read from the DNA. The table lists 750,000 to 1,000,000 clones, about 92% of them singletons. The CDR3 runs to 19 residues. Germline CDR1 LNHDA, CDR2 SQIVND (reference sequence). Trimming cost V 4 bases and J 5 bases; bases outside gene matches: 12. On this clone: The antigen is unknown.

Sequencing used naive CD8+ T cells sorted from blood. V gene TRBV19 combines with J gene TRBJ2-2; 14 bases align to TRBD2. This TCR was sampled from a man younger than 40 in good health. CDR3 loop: CASSRAQGLAGVLTGELFF. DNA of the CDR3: TGTGCCAGTAGTAGAGCCCAGGGACTAGCGGGAGTCTTGACCGGGGAGCTGTTTTTT.